Below are 19 T cell receptor beta chains sequenced from a single sample in a study of shared clonotypes between healthy human individuals. Assay: immunoSEQ multiplex PCR; the TCRdb copy retains only in-frame clones and omits some. The sample has about a million clones; over 60% are singletons. The sample comprised memory CD4+ T cells sorted from blood. Subset of the sample: CD45RA-negative fraction. Source of these receptors: a man between 18 and 35 years old in good health.

On this clone: A much bigger clone sits one base away, suggesting this may be a read error. Other DNA sequences in this specimen translate into the identical CDR3. The J gene is TRBJ1-1, the V gene TRBV6-1; D gene ambiguous. CDR1 is MNHNS, CDR2 SASEGT, per germline. The CDR3 contains 13 residues. V was shortened by 1 base and J by 1 base, with 4 bases between the two germline ends. The CDR3 spells CASSEGRNTEAFF. The CDR3 nucleotides read TGTGCCAGCAGTGAAGGGAGGAACACTGAAGCTTTCTTT.

The CDR3 DNA is TGTGCCAGCAGCTCACGCCAGGTCTATGGCTACACCTTC. It yields the protein CASSSRQVYGYTF. The V and J genes are TRBV7-9 and TRBJ1-2, with unresolved D. CDR3 length: 13 amino acids. Germline V gene lookup returns CDR1 SEHNR and CDR2 FQNEAQ (reference sequence). V dropped 4 bases and J dropped 4 bases, with 10 bases sitting between them.

The chain recombines TRBV6-1 with TRBJ2-2; 13 positions match TRBD2. There are 17 residues in the CDR3. Germline CDR1 and CDR2: MNHNS and SASEGT. Germline trimming cut 2 bases from V and 4 bases from J; bases unmatched to any gene: 4. DNA of the CDR3: TGTGCCAGCAGTGAAACTAGCGGGGGGGCAGGCACCGGGGAGCTGTTTTTT. Translated: CASSETSGGAGTGELFF.

This clone was seen a handful of times. CDR3 sequence (DNA): TGTGCCTGGGAACTGGCAGGGGGTTTCAGGGACTATGGCTACACCTTC. Amino acids: CAWELAGGFRDYGYTF. The V call is TRBV30, the J call TRBJ1-2; 7 bases agree with TRBD1. Trimming cost V 5 bases and J 3 bases; bases outside gene matches: 15. CDR1 is GTSNPN, CDR2 SVGIG, per germline (reference sequence). The CDR3 totals 16 residues.

The rearrangement uses TRBV5-1 and TRBJ2-3; D not resolved. Germline V gene lookup returns CDR1 SGHRS and CDR2 YFSETQ. Trimming shortened V by 1 base and J by 3 bases, and 6 bases separated the two germline ends. The CDR3 is made up of 13 amino acids. CDR3 nucleotides: TGCGCCAGCAGCTTGATCCCTACAGATACGCAGTATTTT. Translation gives CASSLIPTDTQYF. The full variable domain, with the rest looked up from reference TRBV5-1 and TRBJ2-3, is KAGVTQTPRYLIKTRGQQVTLSCSPISGHRSVSWYQQTPGQGLQFLFEYFSETQRNKGNFPGRFSGRQFSNSRSEMNVSTLELGDSALYLCASSLIPTDTQYFGPGTRLTVL.

The chain couples TRBV19 to TRBJ2-1; maybe TRBD2 (5 bases). Per the germline V gene, CDR1 is LNHDA and CDR2 is SQIVND (reference sequence). CDR3 length equals 13 residues. Trimming took 5 bases from V and 4 from J, leaving 9 bases between them. The CDR3 region is CASSALAYNEQFF. CDR3 bases: TGTGCCAGTAGTGCTCTAGCATACAATGAGCAGTTCTTC.

As DNA, the CDR3 is TGTGCCTGGAGTGTACAGACAGGGGGCTGGATGAACTATGGCTACACCTTC. Amino acid sequence: CAWSVQTGGWMNYGYTF. J is TRBJ1-2 and V is TRBV30; 10 bases align to TRBD1. V shed 0 bases and J 2 bases; nucleotides not matched to a gene: 9. The germline V gene encodes CDR1 GTSNPN and CDR2 SVGIG (reference sequence). The CDR3 covers 17 residues.

V usage is TRBV5-4 and J usage is TRBJ2-7; perhaps TRBD2 as D (5 bases). CDR3 length: 12 residues. The ends were cut back, 3 bases at V and 7 bases at J, with 11 bases in the middle. Germline lookup yields CDR1 SGHNT and CDR2 YYREEE (reference sequence). CDR3 residues: CASSSPGWEQYF. CDR3 DNA: TGTGCCAGCAGCTCCCCGGGGTGGGAGCAGTACTTC.

The chain has TRBV30 and TRBJ1-2, with 8 bases that match TRBD1. J gave up 7 bases and V 4 bases, and 8 bases lay outside the gene matches. This CDR3 contains 13 residues. Looked up from germline, CDR1 is GTSNPN and CDR2 is SVGIG (reference sequence). CDR3 DNA sequence: TGTGCCTGGACCCCCCAGCAGGGGGCTGGCTACACCTTC. Its protein is CAWTPQQGAGYTF. The variable domain in full, with the rest retrieved from reference TRBV30 and TRBJ1-2, is SQTIHQWPATLVQPVGSPLSLECTVEGTSNPNLYWYRQAAGRGLQLLFYSVGIGQISSEVPQNLSASRPQDRQFILSSKKLLLSDSGFYLCAWTPQQGAGYTFGSGTRLTVV.

The rearrangement links TRBV10-3 to TRBJ2-3, with 7 positions matching TRBD2. The CDR3 loop spans 16 amino acids. Germline V CDR1 and CDR2: ENHRY, SYGVKD. J lost 5 bases, V lost 10 bases, and 18 bases had no gene match. The CDR3 nucleotides read TGTGCCACAAAGCCTTTGCGGGAGCCCGAACGAGATACGCAGTATTTT. Protein product: CATKPLREPERDTQYF.

The genes are TRBV9 and TRBJ2-5; 7 bases agree with TRBD1. CDR1 and CDR2 (germline): SGDLS, YYNGEE. CDR3 size: 15 residues. The J segment lost 5 bases and the V segment lost 0 bases, leaving 7 bases of the junction unmatched. CDR3 in amino acids: CASSVDDRVGETQYF. In DNA form, the CDR3 reads TGTGCCAGCAGCGTAGACGACAGGGTGGGGGAGACCCAGTACTTC. The full variable domain, in which reference TRBV9 and TRBJ2-5 provide the parts outside the CDR3, is DSGVTQTPKHLITATGQRVTLRCSPRSGDLSVYWYQQSLDQGLQFLIQYYNGEERAKGNILERFSAQQFPDLHSELNLSSLELGDSALYFCASSVDDRVGETQYFGPGTRLLVL.

In its sample, this clone was seen once. This rearrangement joins TRBV5-6 to TRBJ2-1, with 10 nucleotides matching TRBD2. The CDR3 is 15 residues long. CDR1 SGHDT and CDR2 YYEEEE come from the germline V gene. Trimming removed 1 base from V and 7 bases from J; junction bases left unmatched: 5. The CDR3 DNA sequence: TGTGCCAGCAGCTTGACTAGCGGGAATTGGAATGAGCAGTTCTTC. Its translation: CASSLTSGNWNEQFF.

The V call is TRBV7-9, the J call TRBJ2-5; maybe TRBD2 (5 bases). Between the trimmed V and J ends, which lost 2 bases and 5 bases, there was a span of 15 bases. The CDR3 is 15 amino acids. CDR1 is SEHNR, CDR2 FQNEAQ, per germline (reference sequence). The CDR3 sequence is CASSLKRTDGETQYF. DNA for the CDR3: TGTGCCAGCAGCTTAAAGCGGACGGATGGGGAGACCCAGTACTTC.

The V call is TRBV5-8, the J call TRBJ2-1; the match to TRBD2 covers 7 bases. The germline V gene has CDR1 SGHTS and CDR2 YDEGEE. The CDR3 length is 17 residues. The junction had 7 bases not matched to a gene; V was cut back by 0 bases and J by 1 base. The CDR3, as DNA: TGTGCCAGCAGCTTGGCTTTTCTAGCGGAGTCCTACAATGAGCAGTTCTTC. Translated, it gives CASSLAFLAESYNEQFF.

The V and J genes are TRBV5-1 and TRBJ2-1; 10 bases align to TRBD2. This CDR3 is 16 amino acids long. Trimming removed 2 bases from V and 3 bases from J; junction bases left unmatched: 5. Germline CDR1 and CDR2: SGHRS and YFSETQ. The CDR3 DNA sequence: TGCGCCAGCAGCTTCACTAGCGGGGCGAGCTACAATGAGCAGTTCTTC. Translation gives CASSFTSGASYNEQFF.

The gene calls are TRBV18 and TRBJ2-7, with D tentatively TRBD2 (6 bases). V lost 6 bases and J lost 7, with 25 bases in between. The CDR3 totals 16 residues. CDR1 and CDR2 (germline): KGHSH, LQKENI. The CDR3 nucleotides read TGTGCCAGCTCCCCAAAAGGAAGCGGGCCCTCTAAAGAGCAGTACTTC. As protein: CASSPKGSGPSKEQYF.

This clone was seen only a few times. This rearrangement joins TRBV5-6 to TRBJ1-4; D gene unclear. Trimming pared 0 bases from V and 8 bases from J, leaving 11 bases between. The CDR3 consists of 14 residues. Germline V gene sequence: CDR1 SGHDT, CDR2 YYEEEE. For the CDR3, the DNA is TGTGCCAGCAGCTTGGGGTGGGTAGGCGAAAAACTGTTTTTT. Its protein product is CASSLGWVGEKLFF.

On this clone: The identical CDR3 is also encoded by other nucleotide sequences in the sample. The rearrangement uses TRBV18 and TRBJ2-1, with 9 bases identical to TRBD2. Losses at the gene ends were 2 bases for V and 6 bases for J; bases not matched to a gene: 2. The CDR3 consists of 14 residues. The germline gives CDR1 KGHSH, CDR2 LQKENI. DNA of the CDR3: TGTGCCAGCTCACCAGCGGGAGGGCCCAATGAGCAGTTCTTC. It is translated as CASSPAGGPNEQFF.

The rearrangement joins TRBV28 to TRBJ2-7; tentatively, D is TRBD1 (6 bases). The CDR3 is 15 amino acids. The germline gives CDR1 MDHEN, CDR2 SYDVKM. V was clipped by 2 bases and J by 0 bases, with 11 bases between them. In DNA form, the CDR3 reads TGTGCCAGCAGTTTACCAGGACAGAGCTCCTACGAGCAGTACTTC. It encodes CASSLPGQSSYEQYF.